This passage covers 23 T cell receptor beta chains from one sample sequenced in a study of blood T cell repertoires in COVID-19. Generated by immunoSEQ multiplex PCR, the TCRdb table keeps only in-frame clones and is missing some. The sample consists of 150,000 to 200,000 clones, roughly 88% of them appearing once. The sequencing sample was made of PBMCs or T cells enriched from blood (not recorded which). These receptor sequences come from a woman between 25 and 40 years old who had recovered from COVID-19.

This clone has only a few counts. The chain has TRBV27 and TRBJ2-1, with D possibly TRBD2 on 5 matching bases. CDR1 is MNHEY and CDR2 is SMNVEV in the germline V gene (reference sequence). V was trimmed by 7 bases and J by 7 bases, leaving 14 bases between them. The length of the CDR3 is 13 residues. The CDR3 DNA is TGTGCCAGCAAAAATCCGGAGCGGAATGAGCAGTTCTTC. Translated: CASKNPERNEQFF.

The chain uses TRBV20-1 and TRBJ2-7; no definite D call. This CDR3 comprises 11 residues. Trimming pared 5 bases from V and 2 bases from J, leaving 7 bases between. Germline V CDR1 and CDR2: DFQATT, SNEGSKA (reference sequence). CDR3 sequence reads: CSAPHTYEQYF. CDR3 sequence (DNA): TGCAGTGCTCCCCACACCTACGAGCAGTACTTC.

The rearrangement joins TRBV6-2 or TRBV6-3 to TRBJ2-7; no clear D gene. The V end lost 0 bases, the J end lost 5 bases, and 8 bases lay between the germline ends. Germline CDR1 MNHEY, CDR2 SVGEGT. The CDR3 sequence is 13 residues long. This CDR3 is CASSYSSVNEQYF. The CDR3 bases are TGTGCCAGCAGTTACTCGAGCGTCAACGAGCAGTACTTC.

The CDR3 coding sequence is TGTGCCAGTAGCCGGGGGGACAGGGGGCGAGGAGGCTACACCTTC. It codes for CASSRGDRGRGGYTF. The chain combines TRBV19 with TRBJ1-2; 12 positions agree with TRBD1. This CDR3 is 15 amino acids long. V trimming: 6 bases; J trimming: 8 bases; junction bases outside the gene matches: 10. The germline V gene encodes CDR1 LNHDA and CDR2 SQIVND (reference sequence).

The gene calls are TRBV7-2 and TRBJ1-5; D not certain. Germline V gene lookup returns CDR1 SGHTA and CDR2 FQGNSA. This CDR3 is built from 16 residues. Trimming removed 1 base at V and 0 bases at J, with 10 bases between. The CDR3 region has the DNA TGTGCCAGCAGCTTAGGGGCACTTTATAGCAATCAGCCCCAGCATTTT. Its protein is CASSLGALYSNQPQHF.

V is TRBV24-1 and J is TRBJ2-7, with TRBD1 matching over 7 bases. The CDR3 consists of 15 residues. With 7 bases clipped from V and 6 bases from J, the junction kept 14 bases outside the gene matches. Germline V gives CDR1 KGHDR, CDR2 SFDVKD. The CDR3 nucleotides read TGTGCCACCAGCGACCCCGGGACAGAGGGGCGCGAGCAGTACTTC. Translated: CATSDPGTEGREQYF.

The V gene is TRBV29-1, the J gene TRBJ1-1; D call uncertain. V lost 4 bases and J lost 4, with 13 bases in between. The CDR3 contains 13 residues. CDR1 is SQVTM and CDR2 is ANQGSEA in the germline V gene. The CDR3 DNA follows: TGCAGCGTTGGCGGGAGGGTATCCACTGAAGCTTTCTTT. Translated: CSVGGRVSTEAFF.

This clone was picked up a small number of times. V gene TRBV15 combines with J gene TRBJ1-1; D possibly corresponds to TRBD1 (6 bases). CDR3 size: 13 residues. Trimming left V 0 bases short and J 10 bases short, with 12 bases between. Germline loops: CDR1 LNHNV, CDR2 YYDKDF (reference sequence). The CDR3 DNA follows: TGTGCCACCAGCAGAGATAGGCAGGGGAGAGCTTTCTTT. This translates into CATSRDRQGRAFF.

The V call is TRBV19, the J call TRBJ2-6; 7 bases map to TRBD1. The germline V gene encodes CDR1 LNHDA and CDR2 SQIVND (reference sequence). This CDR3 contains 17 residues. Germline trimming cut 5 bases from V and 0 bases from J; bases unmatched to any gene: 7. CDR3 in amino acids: CASSPLDRSSGANVLTF. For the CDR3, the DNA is TGTGCCAGTAGTCCTCTGGACAGGAGCTCTGGGGCCAACGTCCTGACTTTC.

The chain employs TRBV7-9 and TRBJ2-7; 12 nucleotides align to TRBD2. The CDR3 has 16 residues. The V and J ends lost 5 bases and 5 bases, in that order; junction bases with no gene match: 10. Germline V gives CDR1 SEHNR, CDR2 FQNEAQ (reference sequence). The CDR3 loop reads CASSAPTSGSLHEQYF. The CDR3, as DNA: TGTGCCAGCAGCGCCCCGACTAGCGGGAGTCTACACGAGCAGTACTTC.

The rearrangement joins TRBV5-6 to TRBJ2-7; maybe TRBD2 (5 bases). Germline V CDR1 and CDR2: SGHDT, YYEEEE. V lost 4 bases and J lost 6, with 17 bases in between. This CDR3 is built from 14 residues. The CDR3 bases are TGTGCCAGCAGCCCGGGGTTTGATCCTGCCGAGCAGTACTTC. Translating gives CASSPGFDPAEQYF.

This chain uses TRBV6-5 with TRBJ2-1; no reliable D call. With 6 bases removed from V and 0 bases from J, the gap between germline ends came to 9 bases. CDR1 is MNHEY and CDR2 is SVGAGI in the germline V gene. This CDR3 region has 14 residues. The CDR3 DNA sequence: TGTGCCAGCAGAAGATTCAGCTCCTACAATGAGCAGTTCTTC. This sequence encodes CASRRFSSYNEQFF.

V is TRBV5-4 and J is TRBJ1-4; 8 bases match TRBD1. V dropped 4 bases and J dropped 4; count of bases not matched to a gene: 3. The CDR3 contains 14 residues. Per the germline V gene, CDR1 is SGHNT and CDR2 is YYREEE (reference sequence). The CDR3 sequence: CASSPQGGNEKLFF. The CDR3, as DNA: TGTGCCAGCAGCCCACAGGGGGGTAATGAAAAACTGTTTTTT.

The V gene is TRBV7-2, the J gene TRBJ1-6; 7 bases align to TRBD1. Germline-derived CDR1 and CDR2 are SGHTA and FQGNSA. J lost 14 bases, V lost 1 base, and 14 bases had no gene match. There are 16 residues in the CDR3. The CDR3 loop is CASSLDSIGGLRTLHF. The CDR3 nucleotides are TGTGCCAGCAGCTTAGATTCGATAGGGGGCTTGAGAACCCTCCACTTT.

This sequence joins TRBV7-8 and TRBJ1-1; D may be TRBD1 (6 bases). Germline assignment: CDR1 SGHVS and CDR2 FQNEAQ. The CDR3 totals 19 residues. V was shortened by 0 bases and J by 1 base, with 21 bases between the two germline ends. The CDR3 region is CASSLAPRGQGHTNTEAFF. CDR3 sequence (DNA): TGTGCCAGCAGCTTAGCTCCCAGGGGCCAGGGACATACGAACACTGAAGCTTTCTTT.

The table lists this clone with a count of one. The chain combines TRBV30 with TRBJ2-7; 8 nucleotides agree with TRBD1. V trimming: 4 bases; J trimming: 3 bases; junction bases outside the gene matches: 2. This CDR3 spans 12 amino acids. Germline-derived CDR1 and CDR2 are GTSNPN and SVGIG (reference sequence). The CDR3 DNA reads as TGTGCCTGGATCGGACAGGGCTACGAGCAGTACTTC. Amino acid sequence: CAWIGQGYEQYF.

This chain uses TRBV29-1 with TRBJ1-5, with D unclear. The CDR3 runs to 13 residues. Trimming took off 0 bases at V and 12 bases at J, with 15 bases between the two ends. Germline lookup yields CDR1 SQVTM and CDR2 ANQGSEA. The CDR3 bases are TGCAGCGTTGAAGAGGGCACCATCGGGGACCAGCATTTT. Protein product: CSVEEGTIGDQHF.

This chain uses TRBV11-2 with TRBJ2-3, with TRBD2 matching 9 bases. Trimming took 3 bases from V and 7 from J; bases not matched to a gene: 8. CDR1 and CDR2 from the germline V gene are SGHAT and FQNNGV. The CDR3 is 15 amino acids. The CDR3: CASSFSGSSSNTQYF. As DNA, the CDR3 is TGTGCCAGCAGCTTTAGCGGGAGCTCCTCAAATACGCAGTATTTT.

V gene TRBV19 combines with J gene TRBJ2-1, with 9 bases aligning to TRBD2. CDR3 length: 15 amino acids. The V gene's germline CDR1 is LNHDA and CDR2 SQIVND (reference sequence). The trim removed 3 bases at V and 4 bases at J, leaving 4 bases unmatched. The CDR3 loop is CASSIFLAGYNEQFF. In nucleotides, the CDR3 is TGTGCCAGTAGTATTTTCCTAGCGGGGTACAATGAGCAGTTCTTC.

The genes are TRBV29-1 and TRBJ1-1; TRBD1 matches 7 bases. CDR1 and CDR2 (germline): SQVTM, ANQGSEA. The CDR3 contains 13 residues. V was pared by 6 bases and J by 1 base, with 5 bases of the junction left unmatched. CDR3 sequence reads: CSVRQGWNTEAFF. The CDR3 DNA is TGCAGCGTCAGACAGGGCTGGAACACTGAAGCTTTCTTT.

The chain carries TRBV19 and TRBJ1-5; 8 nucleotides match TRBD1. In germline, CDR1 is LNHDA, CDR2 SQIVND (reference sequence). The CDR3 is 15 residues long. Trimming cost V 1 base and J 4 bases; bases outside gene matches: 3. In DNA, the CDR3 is TGTGCCAGTAGTATAGCCGGACAGGGTAATCAGCCCCAGCATTTT. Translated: CASSIAGQGNQPQHF. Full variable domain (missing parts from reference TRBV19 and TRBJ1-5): DGGITQSPKYLFRKEGQNVTLSCEQNLNHDAMYWYRQDPGQGLRLIYYSQIVNDFQKGDIAEGYSVSREKKESFPLTVTSAQKNPTAFYLCASSIAGQGNQPQHFGDGTRLSIL.

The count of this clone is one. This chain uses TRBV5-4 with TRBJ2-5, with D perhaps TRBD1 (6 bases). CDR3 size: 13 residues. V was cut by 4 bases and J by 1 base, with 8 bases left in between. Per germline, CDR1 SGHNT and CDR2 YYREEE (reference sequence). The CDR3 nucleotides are TGTGCCAGCAGCCCGGACAGCCAAGAGACCCAGTACTTC. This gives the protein CASSPDSQETQYF.

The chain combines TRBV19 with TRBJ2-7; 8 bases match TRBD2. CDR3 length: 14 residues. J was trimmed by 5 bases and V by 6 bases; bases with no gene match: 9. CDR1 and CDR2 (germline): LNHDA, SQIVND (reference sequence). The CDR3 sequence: CASSHGTSYDEQYF. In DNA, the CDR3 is TGTGCCAGTAGCCACGGGACTAGTTACGACGAGCAGTACTTC.